The 31 T cell receptor beta chains reported below all come from one sample, sequenced in a study of human T cells and chemical hapten exposure. One entry per CDR3 protein, called by TCRdb with MiXCR from the RACE reads. This sample has approximately 400,000 distinct CDR3 sequences; roughly 4.8% occur once, and the top ten carry over 2%. Described time point: patch test 1, 2 weeks after DPC sensitization. Specified treatment: therapeutic diphenylcyclopropenone sensitization with weekly scalp DPC. Sequenced material: whole blood, taken in connection with sensitization to the hapten diphenylcyclopropenone (DPC). All receptors come from a woman in her forties or fifties with alopecia areata. Some clones in this sample may be carry-over from other donors' samples.

This clonotype was recorded a few times. The chain carries TRBV28 and TRBJ1-5, with 7 nucleotides matching TRBD1. There are 16 residues in the CDR3. The V gene end was trimmed by 4 bases and the J gene end by 1 base; junction bases not matched to a gene: 7. CDR1 is MDHEN and CDR2 is SYDVKM in the germline V gene. CDR3 region: CASSSLQGTSNQPQHF. CDR3 bases: TGTGCCAGCAGTTCACTACAGGGGACAAGCAATCAGCCCCAGCATTTT.

The rearrangement links TRBV6-1 to TRBJ2-5, with 7 bases matching TRBD1. Germline trimming cut 8 bases from V and 2 bases from J; bases unmatched to any gene: 8. The CDR3 consists of 14 residues. Germline CDR1 is MNHNS and CDR2 is SASEGT. The CDR3: CASEPGTDQETQYF. DNA for the CDR3: TGTGCCAGCGAGCCCGGGACAGATCAAGAGACCCAGTACTTC.

V usage is TRBV20-1 and J usage is TRBJ2-5; D may correspond to TRBD1 or TRBD2 (5 bases each). Between the trimmed V and J ends, which lost 6 bases and 5 bases, there was a span of 16 bases. The CDR3 is 13 amino acids. Looked up from germline, CDR1 is DFQATT and CDR2 is SNEGSKA (reference sequence). The CDR3 region is CSARPPGRETQYF. CDR3 nucleotides: TGCAGTGCCCGACCTCCGGGACGCGAGACCCAGTACTTC.

This chain joins TRBV5-1 and TRBJ1-2, with D possibly TRBD1 on 5 matching bases. Trimming removed 0 bases at V and 1 base at J, with 13 bases between. There are 16 residues in the CDR3. Germline V gene sequence: CDR1 SGHRS, CDR2 YFSETQ. CDR3 protein: CASSLGELQDNYGYTF. The CDR3 DNA is TGCGCCAGCAGCTTGGGGGAACTACAGGATAACTATGGCTACACCTTC.

The sample holds many counts of this clonotype. At one end, the junction sequence differs from germline, possibly due to a read error. V gene TRBV12-3 or TRBV12-4 combines with J gene TRBJ1-2; the D gene is possibly TRBD1 (6 bases). CDR3 length: 12 residues. The CDR3 here is CASSLSPRGEVF. CDR3 DNA sequence: TGTGCCAGCAGCCTGTCCCCGAGGGGGGAAGTATTC.

This clonotype was seen ten or more times. V is TRBV11-2 and J is TRBJ2-4; TRBD2 agrees at 7 bases. The CDR3 is made up of 15 amino acids. V dropped 6 bases and J dropped 7; count of bases not matched to a gene: 12. Germline loops: CDR1 SGHAT, CDR2 FQNNGV. The CDR3 DNA reads TGTGCCAGCAGACCGTCCGGCGGGAGTATTAACATTCAGTACTTC. Translating it yields CASRPSGGSINIQYF. The whole variable domain, filled in from reference TRBV11-2 and TRBJ2-4, reads EAGVAQSPRYKIIEKRQSVAFWCNPISGHATLYWYQQILGQGPKLLIQFQNNGVVDDSQLPKDRFSAERLKGVDSTLKIQPAKLEDSAVYLCASRPSGGSINIQYFGAGTRLSVL.

This clonotype was seen ten or more times. CDR3: CASRSQGKANEKLFF. DNA for the CDR3: TGTGCCAGCAGATCACAGGGAAAGGCTAATGAAAAACTGTTTTTT. The chain combines TRBV7-2 with TRBJ1-4, with D possibly matching TRBD1 (6 bases). This CDR3 is built from 15 residues. The germline V gene has CDR1 SGHTA and CDR2 FQGNSA. Trimming left V 6 bases short and J 3 bases short, with 14 bases between. The full variable domain, rest sourced from reference TRBV7-2 and TRBJ1-4, is GAGVSQSPSNKVTEKGKDVELRCDPISGHTALYWYRQSLGQGLEFLIYFQGNSAPDKSGLPSDRFSAERTGGSVSTLTIQRTQQEDSAVYLCASRSQGKANEKLFFGSGTQLSVL.

This clonotype was seen many times. The chain combines TRBV6-2 or TRBV6-3 with TRBJ2-7; possible D gene TRBD1, 5 bases. Germline V gives CDR1 MNHEY, CDR2 SVGEGT. Trimming stripped 6 bases from V and 3 bases from J, with 12 bases between. CDR3 length: 13 residues. Here the CDR3 DNA reads TGTGCCAGCAGCCCTGGGGCCGACTACGAGCAGTACTTC. Its protein product is CASSPGADYEQYF.

This clonotype was recorded at least ten times. The chain combines TRBV2 with TRBJ1-2; 9 nucleotides line up with TRBD1. This CDR3 spans 12 amino acids. V lost 8 bases and J lost 4; bases outside the gene matches: 2. Germline V CDR1 and CDR2: SNHLY, FYNNEI. CDR3 region: CASLTGGYGYTF. In nucleotides, the CDR3 is TGTGCCAGCCTGACAGGGGGCTATGGCTACACCTTC.

This clonotype was seen more than once but under ten times. The chain has TRBV9 and TRBJ2-2; D is unclear. This CDR3 spans 14 amino acids. CDR1 and CDR2 (germline): SGDLS, YYNGEE. The germline V and J ends were trimmed by 7 bases and 4 bases, with 14 bases remaining between them. The CDR3 sequence: CASLGEAGTGELFF. CDR3 DNA sequence: TGTGCCAGCCTTGGAGAAGCCGGCACCGGGGAGCTGTTTTTT.

At least ten counts were recorded for this clonotype. The J gene is TRBJ2-1, the V gene TRBV7-2; D gene ambiguous. Germline assignment: CDR1 SGHTA and CDR2 FQGNSA. Trimming pared 3 bases from V and 8 bases from J, leaving 11 bases between. The CDR3 has 13 residues. The CDR3 DNA follows: TGTGCCAGCAGCTTTTCTCGGTGGGATGAGCAGTTCTTC. Its translation is CASSFSRWDEQFF. The variable domain in full, with the rest retrieved from reference TRBV7-2 and TRBJ2-1, is GAGVSQSPSNKVTEKGKDVELRCDPISGHTALYWYRQSLGQGLEFLIYFQGNSAPDKSGLPSDRFSAERTGGSVSTLTIQRTQQEDSAVYLCASSFSRWDEQFFGPGTRLTVL.

The table lists this clonotype with a few counts. V and J are TRBV6-5 and TRBJ1-6; 7 positions agree with TRBD1. The CDR3 runs to 16 residues. With V trimmed by 6 bases and J by 2 bases, 7 bases remained unmatched. CDR1 MNHEY and CDR2 SVGAGI come from the germline V gene. The CDR3 coding sequence is TGTGCCAGCAGCTTACAGGGGTCGCCCTATAATTCACCCCTCCACTTT. It yields the protein CASSLQGSPYNSPLHF.

This clonotype was picked up a small number of times. The V gene is TRBV24-1, the J gene TRBJ1-2, with TRBD1 matching 8 bases. This CDR3 comprises 20 residues. In germline, CDR1 is KGHDR, CDR2 SFDVKD. V gave up 5 bases and J gave up 4 bases; unmatched junction bases: 23. This chain's CDR3 is CATSGRPVGDVTGDAYGYTF. CDR3 bases: TGTGCCACCAGTGGCAGGCCCGTCGGGGACGTGACAGGGGATGCCTATGGCTACACCTTC.

This clonotype has at least ten counts. The genes are TRBV7-9 and TRBJ2-6; 9 nucleotides agree with TRBD1. The CDR3 runs 18 residues. Germline assignment: CDR1 SEHNR and CDR2 FQNEAQ (reference sequence). V lost 3 bases to trimming and J lost 2 bases; unmatched junction nucleotides: 8. The CDR3 protein is CASSLGDRVFAGANVLTF. The CDR3 nucleotides read TGTGCCAGCAGCTTGGGGGACAGGGTCTTCGCTGGGGCCAACGTCCTGACTTTC.

This clonotype was seen repeatedly, ten times or more. The J gene is TRBJ1-3, the V gene TRBV12-3 or TRBV12-4, with no clear D. V was trimmed by 7 bases and J by 0 bases, leaving 13 bases between them. This CDR3 spans 15 amino acids. CDR3 loop: CASTPVEVSGNTIYF. CDR3 DNA: TGTGCCAGCACCCCGGTTGAGGTCTCTGGAAACACCATATATTTT.

This clonotype has at least ten counts. The chain employs TRBV4-1 and TRBJ2-6, with no clear D. The ends were cut back, 1 base at V and 4 bases at J, with 5 bases in the middle. The CDR3 sequence is 14 residues long. Germline values: CDR1 MGHRA, CDR2 YSYEKL. The CDR3 sequence: CASSQADGANVLTF. CDR3 DNA: TGCGCCAGCAGCCAAGCCGACGGGGCCAACGTCCTGACTTTC.

The V gene is TRBV29-1, the J gene TRBJ1-2, with TRBD1 identical over 8 bases. CDR3 length: 12 amino acids. CDR1 and CDR2 from the germline V gene are SQVTM and ANQGSEA. V lost 7 bases and J lost 4; bases outside the gene matches: 5. The CDR3 here is CSERGQGYGYTF. The CDR3 nucleotides are TGCAGCGAGAGAGGACAGGGCTATGGCTACACCTTC.

Ten or more counts support this clonotype. The rearrangement links TRBV29-1 to TRBJ2-1; maybe TRBD2 (5 bases). The CDR3 length is 14 residues. Trimming removed 7 bases from V and 0 bases from J, with 13 bases in between. Germline V gives CDR1 SQVTM, CDR2 ANQGSEA. In nucleotides, the CDR3 is TGCAGCGCCCGGACTGACCTCTCCTACAATGAGCAGTTCTTC. It codes for CSARTDLSYNEQFF.

This clonotype has a count of ten or more. J is TRBJ1-1 and V is TRBV5-1; TRBD1 might be the D (6 bases). Germline V gene data show CDR1 as SGHRS and CDR2 as YFSETQ. This CDR3 spans 14 amino acids. Between the trimmed V and J ends, which lost 0 bases and 7 bases, there was a span of 13 bases. DNA for the CDR3: TGCGCCAGCAGCTTGGACAGGGAGATTAGTGAAGCTTTCTTT. Protein: CASSLDREISEAFF.

Ten or more counts support this clonotype. The CDR3 coding sequence is TGCAGTGCTAGAGTGCGGAACGGCGCGAATCACGAGCAGTACTTC. This codes for CSARVRNGANHEQYF. This chain connects TRBV20-1 to TRBJ2-7, with D hard to call. Trimming shortened V by 1 base and J by 5 bases, and 18 bases separated the two germline ends. From germline, CDR1 is DFQATT and CDR2 SNEGSKA (reference sequence). There are 15 residues in the CDR3.

To note about this clonotype: A much more abundant neighbour one base away suggests this may be a read error. Lacking the conserved final phenylalanine or tryptophan, this CDR3 likely reflects a read error. In nucleotides, the CDR3 is TGTGCCATCAGACGACTAGGAGACACGCAGTATTCT. Translated: CAIRRLGDTQYS. The rearrangement joins TRBV10-3 to TRBJ2-3, with a possible D match to TRBD2 (6 bases). V lost 6 bases, J lost 9 bases, and 13 bases lay in between. The CDR3 is 12 residues long. The germline V gene encodes CDR1 ENHRY and CDR2 SYGVKD.

This sequence joins TRBV27 and TRBJ2-3; D gene uncertain. Per germline, CDR1 MNHEY and CDR2 SMNVEV (reference sequence). Trimming cost V 5 bases and J 3 bases, with 15 bases left between them. CDR3 length equals 15 residues. For the CDR3, the DNA is TGTGCCAGCAGTCCCGGTCGGTGGGGAACAGATACGCAGTATTTT. Encoded protein: CASSPGRWGTDTQYF.

The rearrangement links TRBV12-3 or TRBV12-4 to TRBJ2-3, with D perhaps TRBD1 or TRBD2 (6 bases each). Trimming left V 3 bases short and J 1 base short, with 8 bases between. CDR3 length: 14 residues. CDR3 sequence reads: CASSFGGGTDTQYF. The CDR3 bases are TGTGCCAGCAGTTTCGGGGGCGGCACAGATACGCAGTATTTT.

There are a few counts of this clonotype. The chain uses TRBV3-1 and TRBJ2-1; D perhaps matches TRBD1 (5 bases). In germline, CDR1 is LGHDT, CDR2 YNNKEL (reference sequence). V lost 1 base and J 1 base, leaving 14 bases between the germline ends. The CDR3 is 17 residues long. CDR3: CASSQASGARSYNEQFF. CDR3 DNA sequence: TGTGCCAGCAGCCAAGCCTCTGGGGCAAGATCCTACAATGAGCAGTTCTTC.

This clonotype showed up just a few times. The gene calls are TRBV7-2 and TRBJ2-7; D not certain. V was trimmed by 1 base and J by 5 bases, leaving 9 bases between them. This CDR3 is 13 amino acids long. The germline CDR1 and CDR2 sequences are SGHTA and FQGNSA. In DNA form, the CDR3 reads TGTGCCAGCAGCTTAGAGGTCCGGGACGAGCAGTACTTC. This gives the protein CASSLEVRDEQYF.

This clonotype was picked up many times. In DNA, the CDR3 is TGCAGCGTTGCGTCAGGCTCTAATCAGCCCCAGCATTTT. Translating gives CSVASGSNQPQHF. The chain recombines TRBV29-1 with TRBJ1-5, with no clear D. The CDR3 loop spans 13 amino acids. Trimming removed 4 bases from V and 4 bases from J, with 11 bases in between. The V gene's germline CDR1 is SQVTM and CDR2 ANQGSEA.

This clonotype was counted at least ten times. V and J are TRBV14 and TRBJ2-1; either TRBD1 or TRBD2 may supply D (5 bases each). The CDR3 covers 11 residues. Germline CDR1 and CDR2: SGHDN and FVKESK. V gave up 4 bases and J gave up 8 bases, with 6 bases separating them. The chain's CDR3 is CASSRGYEQFF. CDR3 nucleotide sequence: TGTGCCAGCAGCCGGGGGTATGAGCAGTTCTTC.

The chain recombines TRBV20-1 with TRBJ2-4; possible D gene TRBD1, 5 bases. The CDR3 is made up of 14 amino acids. The V gene's germline CDR1 is DFQATT and CDR2 SNEGSKA (reference sequence). V lost 3 bases and J 5 bases, leaving 14 bases between the germline ends. In DNA form, the CDR3 reads TGCAGTGCTAGTGGCAGGGTAACCGAAAACATTCAGTACTTC. Protein: CSASGRVTENIQYF.

This chain uses TRBV25-1 with TRBJ2-2; TRBD2 agrees at 10 bases. The length of the CDR3 is 14 residues. The V gene end was trimmed by 6 bases and the J gene end by 6 bases; junction bases not matched to a gene: 4. CDR1 is MGHDK and CDR2 is SYGVNS in the germline V gene. CDR3 DNA sequence: TGTGCCAGCAGATCTAGCGGGAGAGCCGGGGAGCTGTTTTTT. Translating it yields CASRSSGRAGELFF.

This clonotype has ten or more counts. This chain uses TRBV12-3 or TRBV12-4 with TRBJ1-6, with a possible D match to TRBD1 (5 bases). Between the trimmed V and J ends, which lost 3 bases and 5 bases, there was a span of 8 bases. This CDR3 contains 14 residues. The CDR3 DNA sequence: TGTGCCAGCAGTTTGGGGGGAAATAATTCACCCCTCCACTTT. Encoded protein: CASSLGGNNSPLHF.

Ten or more counts support this clonotype. CDR3 sequence (DNA): TGCAGCACCCCTGAGGGGGAGACCCAGTACTTC. Translating gives CSTPEGETQYF. V and J are TRBV29-1 and TRBJ2-5; D may be TRBD1 or TRBD2 (5 bases each). The CDR3 totals 11 residues. V lost 8 bases and J 5 bases, leaving 12 bases between the germline ends. The V gene's germline CDR1 is SQVTM and CDR2 ANQGSEA.